This is a list of T cell receptor beta chains from one sample in a study of human T cells and chemical hapten exposure. One entry per CDR3 protein results from TCRdb running MiXCR on the RACE reads. The table lists 130,000 or so distinct CDR3 sequences, approximately 9% of them singletons. The sample taken for sequencing was whole blood. The receptors derive from a male donor in good health. Some clones in this sample may be carry-over from other donors' samples. Both conserved end residues are part of each CDR3. Each record gives: J gene, V gene, D gene, clone size, CDR3 DNA, CDR3 protein. D genes are given only for firm matches. Clone size is not always given. Where it is, it says once, few, many or a class for expanded clones.

J gene: TRBJ2-3; V gene: TRBV7-2; D gene: TRBD2; clone size: few; CDR3 DNA: TGTGCCAGCAGCTTATCGGTCCGGAGTAGCGGGGTCACAGATACGCAGTATTTT; CDR3 protein: CASSLSVRSSGVTDTQYF
J gene: TRBJ1-1; V gene: TRBV12-3/TRBV12-4; D gene: NA; clone size: many; CDR3 DNA: TGTGCCAGCAGTTTCGCGACGAACACTGAAGCTTTCTTT; CDR3 protein: CASSFATNTEAFF
J gene: TRBJ2-1; V gene: TRBV27; D gene: TRBD2; clone size: NA; CDR3 DNA: TGTGCCAGCAGTTTACGGACTAGCGGGGCGGCCTACAATGAGCAGTTCTTC; CDR3 protein: CASSLRTSGAAYNEQFF
J gene: TRBJ2-2; V gene: TRBV3-1; D gene: NA; clone size: NA; CDR3 DNA: TGTGCCAGCAGCCAAGATGGGCTGCCGAACACCGGGGAGCTGTTTTTT; CDR3 protein: CASSQDGLPNTGELFF
J gene: TRBJ1-6; V gene: TRBV7-2; D gene: TRBD1; clone size: NA; CDR3 DNA: TGTGCCAGCAACCAAGGACAGGCGCTTAATTCACCCCTCCACTTT; CDR3 protein: CASNQGQALNSPLHF
J gene: TRBJ2-2; V gene: TRBV27; D gene: TRBD1; clone size: NA; CDR3 DNA: TGTACCAGCAGTTTTAGGACGGGACAGGGTCGCACCGGGGAGCTGTTTTTT; CDR3 protein: CTSSFRTGQGRTGELFF
J gene: TRBJ2-2; V gene: TRBV20-1; D gene: NA; clone size: NA; CDR3 DNA: TGCAGTGCTAGGAAAAGCACCGGGGAGCTGTTTTTT; CDR3 protein: CSARKSTGELFF
J gene: TRBJ2-1; V gene: TRBV11-2; D gene: NA; clone size: many; CDR3 DNA: TGTGCCAGCAGGTTTAGCGCCGATGAGCAGTTCTTC; CDR3 protein: CASRFSADEQFF
J gene: TRBJ2-7; V gene: TRBV6-5; D gene: TRBD2; clone size: many; CDR3 DNA: TGTGCCAGCAGTTACCGTAGCGGGAGGGCCATCGGGAACGAGCAGTACTTC; CDR3 protein: CASSYRSGRAIGNEQYF
J gene: TRBJ2-3; V gene: TRBV6-4; D gene: NA; clone size: NA; CDR3 DNA: TGTGCCAGCAGCCCCCAGGGGGGGGCTACAGATACGCAGTATTTT; CDR3 protein: CASSPQGGATDTQYF
J gene: TRBJ1-1; V gene: TRBV10-3; D gene: NA; clone size: few; CDR3 DNA: TGTGCCATCAGTGAAGTAAAACAGGTGAACACTGAAGCTTTCTTT; CDR3 protein: CAISEVKQVNTEAFF
J gene: TRBJ1-1; V gene: TRBV4-1; D gene: NA; clone size: many; CDR3 DNA: TGCGCCAGCAGCAAAGAGGCTACACTCTTCACTGAAGCTTTCTTT; CDR3 protein: CASSKEATLFTEAFF
J gene: TRBJ1-4; V gene: TRBV20-1; D gene: NA; clone size: NA; CDR3 DNA: TGCAGTGCTCCGATCTGGCAGGGTAGAAGAACTAATGAAAAACTGTTTTTT; CDR3 protein: CSAPIWQGRRTNEKLFF
J gene: TRBJ1-2; V gene: TRBV7-8; D gene: TRBD1; clone size: many; CDR3 DNA: TGTGCCAGCAGCAGCCTCCCGGGACAGGGGGCCTCTGGCTACACCTTC; CDR3 protein: CASSSLPGQGASGYTF
J gene: TRBJ2-1; V gene: TRBV2; D gene: NA; clone size: few; CDR3 DNA: TGTGCCAGCAGTGAATCTGAGAGTCCGATTGACAATGAGCAGTTCTTC; CDR3 protein: CASSESESPIDNEQFF
J gene: TRBJ1-5; V gene: TRBV15; D gene: NA; clone size: many; CDR3 DNA: TGTGCCACCAGCTCAAGGGGGGGGGGCAATCAGCCCCAGCATTTT; CDR3 protein: CATSSRGGGNQPQHF
J gene: TRBJ2-3; V gene: TRBV2; D gene: NA; clone size: few; CDR3 DNA: TGTGCCAGCAGTTTAGCGGAAACTAGCACAGATACGCAGTATTTT; CDR3 protein: CASSLAETSTDTQYF
J gene: TRBJ2-3; V gene: TRBV20-1; D gene: TRBD2; clone size: once; CDR3 DNA: TGCAGTGCTAGGGGAGCGGGGGCGGGAGATACGCAGTATTTT; CDR3 protein: CSARGAGAGDTQYF
J gene: TRBJ2-7; V gene: TRBV29-1; D gene: NA; clone size: few; CDR3 DNA: TGCAGCGCCTCGGATTTGAGAGGGGTCTCCTACGAGCAGTACTTC; CDR3 protein: CSASDLRGVSYEQYF
J gene: TRBJ1-5; V gene: TRBV12-3/TRBV12-4; D gene: TRBD1; clone size: few; CDR3 DNA: TGTGCCAGCAGGCCAGGGGGTCAGCCCCAGCATTTT; CDR3 protein: CASRPGGQPQHF
J gene: TRBJ2-2; V gene: TRBV20-1; D gene: NA; clone size: few; CDR3 DNA: TGCAGTGCTAGAGGTGAACGCGCCGGGGAGCTGTTTTTT; CDR3 protein: CSARGERAGELFF
J gene: TRBJ1-1; V gene: TRBV5-1; D gene: NA; clone size: few; CDR3 DNA: TGCGCCAGCAGCTTGGACAGCATGAACACTGAAGCTTTCTTT; CDR3 protein: CASSLDSMNTEAFF
J gene: TRBJ1-2; V gene: TRBV13; D gene: TRBD1; clone size: few; CDR3 DNA: TGTGCCAGCAGCCCTAAGGGCCAGGGGGCGTTAGGCTACACCTTC; CDR3 protein: CASSPKGQGALGYTF
J gene: TRBJ1-2; V gene: TRBV9; D gene: NA; clone size: many; CDR3 DNA: TGTGCCAGCAGCGGCGACAGCGTTAACTATGGCTACACCTTC; CDR3 protein: CASSGDSVNYGYTF
J gene: TRBJ1-1; V gene: TRBV11-2; D gene: TRBD1; clone size: NA; CDR3 DNA: TGTGCCAGCAGCTTAGCTCGGACAGGGGGCACTGAAGCTTTCTTT; CDR3 protein: CASSLARTGGTEAFF
J gene: TRBJ2-1; V gene: TRBV2; D gene: TRBD2; clone size: many; CDR3 DNA: TGTGCCAGGCCGGGACTAGCGGGAGCAGATGAGCAGTTCTTC; CDR3 protein: CARPGLAGADEQFF
J gene: TRBJ2-1; V gene: TRBV3-1; D gene: NA; clone size: many; CDR3 DNA: TGTGCCAGCAGCCAATCCCGGGACCGAGGGGAGCAGTTCTTC; CDR3 protein: CASSQSRDRGEQFF
J gene: TRBJ2-1; V gene: TRBV4-2; D gene: NA; clone size: NA; CDR3 DNA: TGTGCCAGCAGCCAAGCGAAGTTTCAGCGGTCCAATGAGCAGTTCTTC; CDR3 protein: CASSQAKFQRSNEQFF